Sequencing of this TCR beta chain was carried out in a study of Ad26.COV2.S vaccination and SARS-CoV-2 variants. A note on this clone: The antigen is undetermined.

The junction had 7 bases not matched to a gene; V was cut back by 3 bases and J by 9 bases. The CDR3 length is 14 residues. Germline V gene sequence: CDR1 WSHSY, CDR2 SAAADI. Libraries were prepared by immunoSEQ multiplex PCR; TCRdb keeps only in-frame clonotypes and omits some of them. The sample includes around 86,000 clones, around 82% of them seen just once. Study-wide results and limits: For non-spike TCRs, breadth in vaccine recipients resembled that in placebo recipients. Recipients given vaccine exceeded placebo recipients in spike-specific TCR breadth. The TCR breadth and depth analyses may have produced an underestimate of total T cell responses.

The receptor's source is a human donor who had recovered from COVID-19. Sequencing was performed on peripheral blood, taken after recovery from COVID-19. V and J are TRBV10-2 and TRBJ2-1; 8 bases are a match to TRBD2. In DNA form, the CDR3 reads TGCGCCAGCAGTGACAGCGGGAGAGTCTTTGAGCAGTTCTTC. Its protein is CASSDSGRVFEQFF.